The 4 T cell receptor beta chains below all came from one sample that was sequenced in a study of early T cells in non-severe SARS-CoV-2 infection. TCRdb recomputed calls from the 5' RACE reads with MiXCR, one row per CDR3 protein. Of about 33,000 distinct CDR3 sequences listed, around 5% are singletons. The specimen was whole blood. The receptors originated from an adult who was a healthcare worker with PCR-confirmed SARS-CoV-2 infection or an uninfected control (not recorded which).

This clonotype appeared many times. This chain connects TRBV19 to TRBJ2-3; TRBD1 is a possible D gene (5 bases). In germline, CDR1 is LNHDA, CDR2 SQIVND (reference sequence). This CDR3 is 15 amino acids long. Trimming cost V 4 bases and J 1 base, with 12 bases left between them. This CDR3 is CASSNPGRGTDTQYF. In nucleotides, the CDR3 is TGTGCCAGTAGTAACCCGGGCAGGGGCACAGATACGCAGTATTTT.

This clonotype was counted between two and nine times. The chain links TRBV6-6 to TRBJ2-5; 10 bases align to TRBD2. V was clipped by 7 bases and J by 5 bases; unmatched bases: 13. The V gene's germline CDR1 is MNHNY and CDR2 SVGAGI (reference sequence). The CDR3 loop spans 16 amino acids. The CDR3: CASTSDVAGGAETQYF. The CDR3, as DNA: TGTGCCAGCACCTCGGACGTAGCGGGGGGCGCTGAGACCCAGTACTTC.

In this sample, this clonotype turned up many times. This chain uses TRBV11-1 with TRBJ2-3; tentative D call: TRBD1 (6 bases). Trimming took off 3 bases at V and 3 bases at J, with 22 bases between the two ends. This CDR3 has 18 amino acids. In germline, CDR1 is SGHAT, CDR2 FQDESV (reference sequence). DNA for the CDR3: TGTGCCAGCAGCTTGTTCCCCCCGGGCGGACAGCAGACAGATACGCAGTATTTT. Its protein is CASSLFPPGGQQTDTQYF.

This clonotype was counted at least ten times. The chain recombines TRBV7-2 with TRBJ1-5, with D hard to call. Germline values: CDR1 SGHTA, CDR2 FQGNSA. Trimming shortened V by 2 bases and J by 3 bases, and 5 bases separated the two germline ends. The length of the CDR3 is 13 residues. The CDR3 loop reads CASSLIDNQPQHF. DNA of the CDR3: TGTGCCAGCAGCTTAATCGACAATCAGCCCCAGCATTTT.